A selection of T cell receptor beta chains follows, all from one sample in a study of OX40 agonist ivuxolimab in advanced cancers. The protocol was immunoSEQ multiplex PCR, while the TCRdb copy is restricted to in-frame clones and leaves out a portion. This sample has 15,000 or so clones, with around 79% found just once. Specimen: CD4+ or CD8+ T cells sorted from blood, collected in a trial of the OX40 agonist ivuxolimab. These TCRs come from an adult with an advanced solid tumor such as melanoma, head and neck, liver or kidney cancer. The CDR3 runs from the conserved cysteine through the conserved F or W. A D gene is named only where the DNA matches it firmly. Not every row has a clone size; where given, it reads once, few, many or a size class.

D: NA; size: NA; J: TRBJ2-7; V: TRBV12-5; CDR3: CASEDDLSYEQYF; DNA: TGTGCTAGTGAGGACGACCTATCCTACGAGCAGTACTTC
D: TRBD1; size: NA; J: TRBJ2-7; V: TRBV7-9; CDR3: CASSPTTGRSYEQYF; DNA: TGTGCCAGCAGTCCGACGACAGGGCGCTCCTACGAGCAGTACTTC
D: NA; size: few; J: TRBJ1-1; V: TRBV19; CDR3: CASSLQGNTEAFF; DNA: TGTGCCAGTAGTCTACAGGGGAACACTGAAGCTTTCTTT
D: NA; size: few; J: TRBJ2-3; V: TRBV27; CDR3: CASSYLTGDTQYF; DNA: TGTGCCAGCAGTTACCTGACAGGAGATACGCAGTATTTT
D: NA; size: NA; J: TRBJ2-3; V: TRBV27; CDR3: CASSLLGTDTQYF; DNA: TGTGCCAGCAGTTTATTGGGAACAGATACGCAGTATTTT
D: NA; size: NA; J: TRBJ1-2; V: TRBV20-1; CDR3: CSAPAYGYTF; DNA: TGCAGTGCTCCCGCCTATGGCTACACCTTC
D: NA; size: NA; J: TRBJ2-1; V: TRBV11-2; CDR3: CASSLEGVGDEQFF; DNA: TGTGCCAGCAGCTTAGAAGGTGTAGGGGATGAGCAGTTCTTC
D: NA; size: NA; J: TRBJ1-6; V: TRBV2; CDR3: CASSEGWQGRTDSPLHF; DNA: TGTGCCAGCAGTGAAGGATGGCAGGGGCGGACGGATTCACCCCTCCACTTT
D: NA; size: NA; J: TRBJ1-1; V: TRBV28; CDR3: CASSGFNGPEAFF; DNA: TGTGCCAGCAGCGGCTTCAATGGTCCTGAAGCTTTCTTT
D: NA; size: NA; J: TRBJ1-5; V: TRBV2; CDR3: CASRRESNQPQHF; DNA: TGTGCCAGCAGGAGGGAGAGCAATCAGCCCCAGCATTTT
D: NA; size: NA; J: TRBJ1-1; V: TRBV28; CDR3: CASSPDRVAEAFF; DNA: TGTGCCAGCAGTCCAGACAGAGTAGCTGAAGCTTTCTTT
D: TRBD1; size: medium-sized; J: TRBJ2-7; V: TRBV7-9; CDR3: CASSGGQGPTYEQYF; DNA: TGTGCCAGCAGCGGGGGACAGGGCCCTACCTACGAGCAGTACTTC
D: NA; size: NA; J: TRBJ2-1; V: TRBV4-2; CDR3: CASSQVVDQSGVNEQFF; DNA: TGTGCCAGCAGCCAAGTTGTCGACCAATCTGGGGTCAATGAGCAGTTCTTC
D: NA; size: NA; J: TRBJ1-5; V: TRBV6-5; CDR3: CASSYRLGQPQHF; DNA: TGTGCCAGCAGTTACAGGTTGGGGCAGCCCCAGCATTTT
D: TRBD1; size: NA; J: TRBJ2-3; V: TRBV7-2; CDR3: CASSSGQGSDTQYF; DNA: TGTGCCAGCAGCTCGGGACAGGGGTCAGATACGCAGTATTTT
D: TRBD1; size: few; J: TRBJ1-1; V: TRBV7-9; CDR3: CASSSQGKGTPEAFF; DNA: TGTGCCAGCAGCTCACAGGGGAAGGGTACTCCTGAAGCTTTCTTT
D: NA; size: NA; J: TRBJ2-3; V: TRBV27; CDR3: CASSSSDTQYF; DNA: TGTGCCAGCAGTTCTTCAGATACGCAGTATTTT
D: NA; size: NA; J: TRBJ2-7; V: TRBV14; CDR3: CASSQRDASYEQYF; DNA: TGTGCCAGCAGCCAGAGGGACGCATCCTACGAGCAGTACTTC
D: NA; size: NA; J: TRBJ2-7; V: TRBV7-9; CDR3: CASSSAGQVVPYF; DNA: TGTGCCAGCAGCTCTGCAGGCCAGGTGGTCCCGTACTTC
D: NA; size: NA; J: TRBJ2-7; V: TRBV7-9; CDR3: CASSLAFGGFSSYEQYF; DNA: TGTGCCAGCAGCTTAGCCTTCGGCGGGTTCAGCTCCTACGAGCAGTACTTC
D: NA; size: once; J: TRBJ2-2; V: TRBV9; CDR3: CASSASGSNTGELFF; DNA: TGTGCCAGCAGCGCGAGCGGGTCGAACACCGGGGAGCTGTTTTTT
D: NA; size: NA; J: TRBJ1-1; V: TRBV9; CDR3: CASSSHWDPASGAFF; DNA: TGTGCCAGCAGCTCCCATTGGGACCCTGCTTCGGGAGCTTTCTTT
D: TRBD2; size: NA; J: TRBJ2-7; V: TRBV27; CDR3: CASTPGLAGPSYEQYF; DNA: TGTGCCAGCACCCCCGGACTAGCGGGACCATCCTACGAGCAGTACTTC
D: NA; size: few; J: TRBJ1-1; V: TRBV4-3; CDR3: CASSSLLDYTEAFF; DNA: TGCGCCAGCAGCTCCTTGTTAGATTACACTGAAGCTTTCTTT
D: NA; size: medium-sized; J: TRBJ2-7; V: TRBV10-2; CDR3: CASRDWESYEQYF; DNA: TGCGCCAGCAGAGACTGGGAGTCTTACGAGCAGTACTTC
D: NA; size: NA; J: TRBJ1-5; V: TRBV4-1; CDR3: CASSQTGSPQPQHF; DNA: TGCGCCAGCAGCCAAACAGGATCCCCTCAGCCCCAGCATTTT
D: NA; size: NA; J: TRBJ1-1; V: TRBV27; CDR3: CASRAGSPGTEAFF; DNA: TGTGCCAGCAGAGCTGGTTCACCGGGCACTGAAGCTTTCTTT
D: NA; size: once; J: TRBJ1-5; V: TRBV4-3; CDR3: CASSQDRGGANQPQHF; DNA: TGCGCCAGCAGCCAAGATCGGGGGGGGGCGAATCAGCCCCAGCATTTT
D: NA; size: few; J: TRBJ2-5; V: TRBV7-8; CDR3: CASSLGVRQQETQYF; DNA: TGTGCCAGCAGCTTGGGGGTCCGACAGCAAGAGACCCAGTACTTC
D: TRBD1; size: NA; J: TRBJ2-1; V: TRBV7-9; CDR3: CASSLPGTGAYNEQFF; DNA: TGTGCCAGCAGCTTACCAGGGACAGGGGCGTACAATGAGCAGTTCTTC
D: NA; size: NA; J: TRBJ2-2; V: TRBV6-5; CDR3: CASTGEGGATGELFF; DNA: TGTGCCAGCACCGGAGAGGGGGGCGCCACCGGGGAGCTGTTTTTT
D: TRBD2; size: NA; J: TRBJ2-3; V: TRBV19; CDR3: CASSPSGSFTDTQYF; DNA: TGTGCCAGTAGTCCTAGCGGGAGCTTCACAGATACGCAGTATTTT
D: NA; size: NA; J: TRBJ1-6; V: TRBV7-9; CDR3: CASSLNPPGAPGSPLHF; DNA: TGTGCCAGCAGCTTAAACCCACCGGGGGCCCCAGGTTCACCCCTCCACTTT
D: NA; size: NA; J: TRBJ1-3; V: TRBV13; CDR3: CASSLYGTTSGNTIYF; DNA: TGTGCCAGCAGCTTATACGGGACAACCTCTGGAAACACCATATATTTT
D: TRBD1; size: once; J: TRBJ1-1; V: TRBV9; CDR3: CASSPPITGATEAFF; DNA: TGTGCCAGCAGCCCCCCAATAACAGGGGCCACTGAAGCTTTCTTT
D: NA; size: NA; J: TRBJ1-1; V: TRBV6-5; CDR3: CASSYIAGAEAFF; DNA: TGTGCCAGCAGTTACATCGCTGGGGCTGAAGCTTTCTTT
D: TRBD2; size: once; J: TRBJ2-1; V: TRBV4-3; CDR3: CASSQGLAGGYNEQFF; DNA: TGCGCCAGCAGCCAAGGCCTAGCGGGGGGCTACAATGAGCAGTTCTTC
D: NA; size: NA; J: TRBJ2-3; V: TRBV7-9; CDR3: CASSSIRGTDTQYF; DNA: TGTGCCAGCAGCTCCATCAGGGGCACAGATACGCAGTATTTT
D: NA; size: few; J: TRBJ2-5; V: TRBV6-6; CDR3: CASSYGETQYF; DNA: TGTGCCAGCAGTTACGGGGAGACCCAGTACTTC
D: NA; size: NA; J: TRBJ1-1; V: TRBV11-2; CDR3: CASSFIGATEAFF; DNA: TGTGCCAGCAGCTTTATAGGGGCCACTGAAGCTTTCTTT